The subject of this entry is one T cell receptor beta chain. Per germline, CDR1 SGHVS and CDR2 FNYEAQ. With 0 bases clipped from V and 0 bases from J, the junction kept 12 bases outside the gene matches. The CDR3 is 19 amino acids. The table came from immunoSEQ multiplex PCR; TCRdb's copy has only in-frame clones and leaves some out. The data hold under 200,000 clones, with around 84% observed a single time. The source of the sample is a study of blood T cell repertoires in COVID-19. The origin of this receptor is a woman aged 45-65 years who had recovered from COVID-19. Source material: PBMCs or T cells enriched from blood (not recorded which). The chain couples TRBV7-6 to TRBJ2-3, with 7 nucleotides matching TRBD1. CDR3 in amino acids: CASSLATGLLGGSTDTQYF. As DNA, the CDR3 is TGTGCCAGCAGCTTAGCGACAGGGTTGTTAGGGGGCAGCACAGATACGCAGTATTTT. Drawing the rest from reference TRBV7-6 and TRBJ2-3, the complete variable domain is GAGVSQSPRYKVTKRGQDVALRCDPISGHVSLYWYRQALGQGPEFLTYFNYEAQQDKSGLPNDRFSAERPEGSISTLTIQRTEQRDSAMYRCASSLATGLLGGSTDTQYFGPGTRLTVL.